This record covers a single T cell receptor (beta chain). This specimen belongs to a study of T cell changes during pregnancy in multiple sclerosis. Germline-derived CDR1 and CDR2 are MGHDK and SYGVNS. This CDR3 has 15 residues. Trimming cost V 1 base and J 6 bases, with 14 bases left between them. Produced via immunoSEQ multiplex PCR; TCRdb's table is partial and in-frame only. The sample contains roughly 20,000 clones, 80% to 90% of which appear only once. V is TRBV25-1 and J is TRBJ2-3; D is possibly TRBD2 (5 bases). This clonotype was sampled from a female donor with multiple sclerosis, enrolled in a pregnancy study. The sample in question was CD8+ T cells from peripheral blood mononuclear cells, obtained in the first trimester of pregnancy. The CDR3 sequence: CASSELREGEDTQYF. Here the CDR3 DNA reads TGTGCCAGCAGTGAATTGAGAGAGGGAGAGGATACGCAGTATTTT.